This record looks at one T cell receptor (beta chain) sequence and its context. Which antigen it targets is not known. No much larger clone exists at a distance of one base, and base qualities are not known. This sample was included in a study of T-cell reconstitution after alpha-beta-depleted transplantation in children (TCRdb year 2016). Regarding the complete study: Using TCR repertoire profiling, the study followed T-cell immune reconstitution in a quantitative way in children after TCRalphabeta/CD19-depleted allogeneic hematopoietic cell transplantation.

To prepare the library, PCR was applied. Sequencing instrument: Illumina HiSeq 2500. To normalize quantification of the TCRbeta repertoire, the TCR libraries were built with molecular barcoding that relied on unique molecular identifiers. TCRdb reanalyzed the raw reads on its own, using fastp at Q25 for trimming and MiXCR for clone calling, and kept in-frame beta chains. Each CDR3 protein appears once, grouped with its most common genes and DNA. The sample table holds around 380,000 distinct CDR3 sequences, of which roughly a tenth were seen once. The top ten constitute about 5% of the sample. Reading the germline V gene gives CDR1 SGHDT and CDR2 YYEEEE. The CDR3 covers 13 residues, taking in both the cysteine and the valine. Here the CDR3 DNA is all that survives: 39 bases in frame from base 1. Trimming leaves V shorter by 4 bases and J shorter by 2 bases, with the junction holding 2 bases beyond the gene matches.

In this chain, TRBV5-6 is recombined with TRBJ2-7, and 8 bases in between align with TRBD1. This material consisted of PBMCs from the stem cell graft donor, taken from the stem cell graft. This receptor was identified in a human donor who donated a stem cell graft to a child with acute myeloid leukemia. The CDR3 is CASSRTGTYEQYV. The sequence in DNA is TGTGCCAGCAGCCGGACAGGGACCTACGAGCAGTACGTC.